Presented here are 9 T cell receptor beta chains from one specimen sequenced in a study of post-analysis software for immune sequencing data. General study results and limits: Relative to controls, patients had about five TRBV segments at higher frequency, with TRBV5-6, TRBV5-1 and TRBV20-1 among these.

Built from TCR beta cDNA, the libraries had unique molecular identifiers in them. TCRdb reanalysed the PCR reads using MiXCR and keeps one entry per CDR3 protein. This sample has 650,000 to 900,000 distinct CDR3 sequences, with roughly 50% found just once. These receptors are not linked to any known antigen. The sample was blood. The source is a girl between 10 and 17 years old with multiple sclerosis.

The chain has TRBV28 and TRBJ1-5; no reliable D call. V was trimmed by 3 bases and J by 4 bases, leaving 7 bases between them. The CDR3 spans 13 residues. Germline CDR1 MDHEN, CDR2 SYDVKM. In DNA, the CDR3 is TGTGCCAGCAGTTTTCCGAGGAATCAGCCCCAGCATTTT. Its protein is CASSFPRNQPQHF.

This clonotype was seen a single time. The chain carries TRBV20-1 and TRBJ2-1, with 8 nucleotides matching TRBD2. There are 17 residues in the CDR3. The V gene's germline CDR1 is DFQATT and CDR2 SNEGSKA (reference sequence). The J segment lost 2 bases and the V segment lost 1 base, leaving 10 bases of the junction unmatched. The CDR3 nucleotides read TGCAGTGCTAGAGTCGAACTAGCGGACAGCCCCTACAATGAGCAGTTCTTC. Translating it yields CSARVELADSPYNEQFF.

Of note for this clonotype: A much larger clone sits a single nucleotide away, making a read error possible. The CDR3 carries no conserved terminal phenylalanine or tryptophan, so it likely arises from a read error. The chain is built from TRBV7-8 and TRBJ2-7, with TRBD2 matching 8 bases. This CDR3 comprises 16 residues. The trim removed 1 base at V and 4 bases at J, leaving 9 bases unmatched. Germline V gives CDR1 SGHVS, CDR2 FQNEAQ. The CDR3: CASSLGGPAGVYEQYC. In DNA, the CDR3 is TGTGCCAGCAGCTTAGGAGGTCCAGCGGGAGTATACGAGCAGTACTGC.

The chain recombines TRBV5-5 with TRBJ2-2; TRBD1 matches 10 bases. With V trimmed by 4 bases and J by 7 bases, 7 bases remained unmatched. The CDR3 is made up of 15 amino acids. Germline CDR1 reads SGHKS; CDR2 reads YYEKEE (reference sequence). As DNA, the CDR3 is TGTGCCAGCAGCGCGACAGGGGGCATGGGCGGGGAGCTGTTTTTT. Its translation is CASSATGGMGGELFF.

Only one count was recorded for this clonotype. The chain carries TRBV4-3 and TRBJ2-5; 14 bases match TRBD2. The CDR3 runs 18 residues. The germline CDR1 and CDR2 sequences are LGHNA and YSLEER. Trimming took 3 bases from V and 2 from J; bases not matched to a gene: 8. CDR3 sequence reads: CASSQGTSGSLRQETQYF. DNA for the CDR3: TGCGCCAGCAGCCAGGGGACTAGCGGGAGTCTCAGGCAAGAGACCCAGTACTTC.

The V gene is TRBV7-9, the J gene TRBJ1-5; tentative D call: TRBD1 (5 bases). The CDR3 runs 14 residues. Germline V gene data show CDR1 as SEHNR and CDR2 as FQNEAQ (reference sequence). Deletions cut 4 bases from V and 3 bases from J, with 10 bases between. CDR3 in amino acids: CASSSGRFNQPQHF. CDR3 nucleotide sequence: TGTGCCAGCAGCTCGGGACGTTTCAATCAGCCCCAGCATTTT.

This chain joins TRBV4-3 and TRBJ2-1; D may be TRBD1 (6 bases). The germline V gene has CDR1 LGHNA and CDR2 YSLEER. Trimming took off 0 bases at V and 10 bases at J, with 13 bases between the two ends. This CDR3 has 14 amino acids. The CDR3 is CASSQENRVGEQFF. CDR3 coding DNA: TGCGCCAGCAGCCAAGAAAACAGGGTGGGAGAGCAGTTCTTC.

In DNA form, the CDR3 reads TGTGCCAGCAGTCCCCGGACAGGAGCCCCCTGGTACTTC. Translated, it gives CASSPRTGAPWYF. This chain joins TRBV27 and TRBJ2-5; 7 nucleotides agree with TRBD1. From germline, CDR1 is MNHEY and CDR2 SMNVEV (reference sequence). The CDR3 runs to 13 residues. V was pared by 5 bases and J by 13 bases, with 13 bases of the junction left unmatched.

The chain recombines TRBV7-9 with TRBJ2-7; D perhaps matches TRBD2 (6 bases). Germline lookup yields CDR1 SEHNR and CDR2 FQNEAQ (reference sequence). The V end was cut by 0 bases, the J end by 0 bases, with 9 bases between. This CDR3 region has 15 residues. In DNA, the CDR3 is TGTGCCAGCAGCTTAGCGCTCGGGAGCTCCTACGAGCAGTACTTC. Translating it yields CASSLALGSSYEQYF.